The 2 T cell receptor beta chains reported below all come from one sample, sequenced in a study of beta chain features in type 1 diabetes. Study observations and caveats: TCRB CDR3 length was moderately but significantly reduced in all four CD4+ subsets of Type 1 diabetes patients.

All of the isolated RNA was reverse transcribed, so expressed TCRB transcripts were sequenced. TCRdb's table, derived via immunoSEQ multiplex PCR, lists solely in-frame clones and lacks some. The sample contains 600,000 to 750,000 clones, around 12% of which appear only once. For these TCRs, the target antigens are not known. The sequencing sample was made of naive CD4+ T cells from blood. These receptors came from a man aged 25 to 40 with type 1 diabetes.

The V call is TRBV2, the J call TRBJ2-1; D uncertain. The CDR3 is 13 amino acids. Per germline, CDR1 SNHLY and CDR2 FYNNEI. The germline V and J ends were trimmed by 4 bases and 8 bases, with 12 bases remaining between them. This CDR3 is CASSVGVADEQFF. CDR3 bases: TGTGCCAGCAGTGTAGGAGTAGCAGATGAGCAGTTCTTC.

The chain uses TRBV9 and TRBJ2-7; 13 bases line up with TRBD2. Per the germline V gene, CDR1 is SGDLS and CDR2 is YYNGEE. The junction had 5 bases not matched to a gene; V was cut back by 3 bases and J by 5 bases. The CDR3 loop spans 15 amino acids. The CDR3, as DNA: TGTGCCAGCAGCGCGGGACTAGCGGGGCAGGACGAGCAGTACTTC. Amino acids: CASSAGLAGQDEQYF.